This T cell receptor beta chain was identified during a study of shared clonotypes between healthy human individuals. DNA at about 210 ng, 25,000 to 35,000 T cell genomes, went into sorted-subset replicate PCRs. Profiling relied on immunoSEQ multiplex PCR, and the TCRdb table lists in-frame clones only, not all of them. Of about 600,000 clones listed, more than 95% are singletons. The germline V and J ends were trimmed by 0 bases and 4 bases, with 19 bases remaining between them. Per germline, CDR1 GTSNPN and CDR2 SVGIG (reference sequence). The CDR3 consists of 16 residues. The receptor was isolated from a woman aged 25-40 years in good health. Material for sequencing was naive CD4+ T cells sorted from blood. The subset: CD45RA+ positively selected. The chain carries TRBV30 and TRBJ2-7; D may match TRBD1 or TRBD2 (5 bases each). CDR3 sequence reads: CAWSVPGGPYSYEQYF. CDR3 in DNA: TGTGCCTGGAGTGTACCTGGGGGACCGTATAGTTACGAGCAGTACTTC.